This TCR beta chain was documented in a study of cytomegalovirus exposure and HLA in healthy donors. The study, taken as a whole, reports: One later analysis reportedly identified an Asian-associated ancestry cluster that showed fewer N-insertions than the approximately 710-donor mean.

V shed 4 bases, J shed 1 base, and the junction held 3 bases outside the gene matches. The CDR3 spans 14 residues. CDR1 is MGHRA, CDR2 YSYEKL, per germline. This clone was detected a few times. Antigen: not known. The PCR had 60 Vbeta and 13 Jbeta primers. The data were produced by immunoSEQ multiplex PCR, yet TCRdb's version contains in-frame clones alone and is incomplete. The sample consists of around 160,000 clones, around 80% of them appearing once. This sequence originates from a human donor in good health. The sample was PBMCs. The chain has TRBV4-1 and TRBJ1-1, with 7 nucleotides matching TRBD1. CDR3 in amino acids: CASSLGQTNTEAFF. The DNA for the CDR3 is TGCGCCAGCAGCCTGGGACAGACGAACACTGAAGCTTTCTTT.